Listed here are 6 T cell receptor beta chains from one sample, sequenced in a study of T cells after somatic rescue of genetic block. Profiling relied on immunoSEQ multiplex PCR, and the TCRdb table lists in-frame clones only, not all of them. The sample gives tens of thousands of clones, roughly 92% of which show up once; about 2.7% is in the top ten. Sequencing was performed on peripheral blood mononuclear cells (PBMCs). The source is a man aged 40-55 years.

The count of this clone is one. The chain is built from TRBV21-1 and TRBJ1-2; the D call of TRBD1 is as the table states it, not checked on the DNA. TRBV21-1 is labeled a pseudogene. The CDR3 is 17 residues long. The CDR3, as DNA: TGTGCCAGCAGCACCTTAGGGGACAGGCCGCATAACTATGGCTACACCTTC. Its translation: CASSTLGDRPHNYGYTF.

This rearrangement joins TRBV7-8 to TRBJ2-7; possibly TRBD1 for D (6 bases). V was shortened by 6 bases and J by 5 bases, with 14 bases between the two germline ends. The CDR3 is 13 residues long. Germline loops: CDR1 SGHVS, CDR2 FQNEAQ. CDR3: CASSSGVGDEQYF. The DNA for the CDR3 is TGTGCCAGCAGTTCAGGGGTTGGTGACGAGCAGTACTTC.

In nucleotides, the CDR3 is TGTGCCAGCAGCCCGGTAGCGGGGCGGGCAGATACGCAGTATTTT. It yields the protein CASSPVAGRADTQYF. The V gene is TRBV9, the J gene TRBJ2-3; 8 positions match TRBD2. Trimming cost V 4 bases and J 4 bases; bases outside gene matches: 8. The CDR3 extends over 15 amino acids. Per germline, CDR1 SGDLS and CDR2 YYNGEE.

The chain couples TRBV11-2 to TRBJ2-7; 7 bases are shared with TRBD1. CDR3 length: 13 amino acids. Germline-derived CDR1 and CDR2 are SGHAT and FQNNGV. J was trimmed by 3 bases and V by 8 bases; bases with no gene match: 7. The chain's CDR3 is CASAGQEVYEQYF. The CDR3 DNA is TGTGCCAGCGCCGGACAGGAGGTCTACGAGCAGTACTTC.

This clone was picked up a small number of times. This rearrangement joins TRBV10-3 to TRBJ1-1; a possible D gene is TRBD1 (5 bases). This CDR3 comprises 11 residues. Trimming shortened V by 10 bases and J by 1 base, and 7 bases separated the two germline ends. Germline V lookup: CDR1 ENHRY, CDR2 SYGVKD. CDR3 in DNA: TGTGCCAGCACAGGGAACACTGAAGCTTTCTTT. This encodes CASTGNTEAFF.

The CDR3 is CASSPGTYEQFF. The CDR3 DNA is TGTGCCAGCAGCCCCGGCACCTATGAGCAGTTCTTC. The gene calls are TRBV13 and TRBJ2-1; D gene ambiguous. CDR1 is PRHDT and CDR2 is FYEKMQ in the germline V gene (reference sequence). The V end lost 5 bases, the J end lost 8 bases, and 10 bases lay between the germline ends. The CDR3 has 12 amino acids. The full variable domain, rest sourced from reference TRBV13 and TRBJ2-1, is AAGVIQSPRHLIKEKRETATLKCYPIPRHDTVYWYQQGPGQDPQFLISFYEKMQSDKGSIPDRFSAQQFSDYHSELNMSSLELGDSALYFCASSPGTYEQFFGPGTRLTVL.